This TCR beta chain came from a study of blood T cell repertoires in COVID-19. Trimming cost V 11 bases and J 4 bases, with 14 bases left between them. This CDR3 region has 12 residues. Germline V gives CDR1 SNHLY, CDR2 FYNNEI. Clones were sequenced by immunoSEQ multiplex PCR, and TCRdb holds only the in-frame ones, with some missing. The repertoire consists of just over 350,000 clones, with approximately 84% occurring once and the leading ten covering just under 3%. This chain joins TRBV2 and TRBJ1-2; D is perhaps TRBD1 (6 bases). Sequenced input: PBMCs or T cells enriched from blood (not recorded which). The receptor comes from a woman aged 30 to 39 who had recovered from COVID-19. The CDR3 nucleotides read TGTGCCTCGCAACAGGGCCCCTATGGCTACACCTTC. Its translation is CASQQGPYGYTF.